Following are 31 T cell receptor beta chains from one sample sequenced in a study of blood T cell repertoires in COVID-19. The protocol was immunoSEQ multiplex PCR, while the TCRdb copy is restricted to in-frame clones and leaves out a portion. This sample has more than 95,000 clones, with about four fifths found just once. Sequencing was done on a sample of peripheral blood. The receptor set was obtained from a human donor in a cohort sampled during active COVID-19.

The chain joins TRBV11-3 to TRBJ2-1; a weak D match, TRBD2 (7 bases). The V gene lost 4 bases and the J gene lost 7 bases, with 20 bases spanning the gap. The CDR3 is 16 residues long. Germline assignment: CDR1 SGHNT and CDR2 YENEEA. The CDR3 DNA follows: TGTGCCAGCAGCTCGCGAGGGGGGGCCGAAGGGAATGAGCAGTTCTTC. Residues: CASSSRGGAEGNEQFF.

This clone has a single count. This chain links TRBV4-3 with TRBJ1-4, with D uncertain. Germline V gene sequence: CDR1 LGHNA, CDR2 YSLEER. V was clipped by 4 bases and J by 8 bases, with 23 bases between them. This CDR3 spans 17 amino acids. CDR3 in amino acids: CASSPVSTGVFGEKLFF. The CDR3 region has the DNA TGCGCCAGCAGCCCCGTATCGACCGGAGTATTCGGGGAAAAACTGTTTTTT.

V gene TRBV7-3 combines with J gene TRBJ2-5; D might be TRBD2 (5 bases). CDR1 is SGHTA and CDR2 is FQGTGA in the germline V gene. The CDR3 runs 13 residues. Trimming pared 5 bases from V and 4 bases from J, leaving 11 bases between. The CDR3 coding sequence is TGTGCCAGCAGCCTAGCAGACGGAGAGACCCAGTACTTC. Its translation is CASSLADGETQYF.

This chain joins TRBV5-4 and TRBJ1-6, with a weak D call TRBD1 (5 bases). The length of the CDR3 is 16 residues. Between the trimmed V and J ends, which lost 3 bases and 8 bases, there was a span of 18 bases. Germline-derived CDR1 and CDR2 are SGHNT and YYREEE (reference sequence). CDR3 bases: TGTGCCAGCAGCTCCTCCGGGGGAGGGAGGGATTCACCCCTCCACTTT. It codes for CASSSSGGGRDSPLHF.

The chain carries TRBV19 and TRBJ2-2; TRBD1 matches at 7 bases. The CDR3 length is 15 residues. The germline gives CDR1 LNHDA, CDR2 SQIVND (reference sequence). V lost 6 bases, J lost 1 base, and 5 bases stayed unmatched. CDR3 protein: CASRRQGLNTGELFF. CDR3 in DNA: TGTGCCAGTAGGAGACAGGGATTGAACACCGGGGAGCTGTTTTTT.

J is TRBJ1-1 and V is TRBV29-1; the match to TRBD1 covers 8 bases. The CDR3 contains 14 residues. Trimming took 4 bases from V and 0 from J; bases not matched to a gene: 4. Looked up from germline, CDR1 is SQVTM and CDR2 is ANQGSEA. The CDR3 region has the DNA TGCAGCGTTGCAGGACAGGGATTGAACACTGAAGCTTTCTTT. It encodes CSVAGQGLNTEAFF. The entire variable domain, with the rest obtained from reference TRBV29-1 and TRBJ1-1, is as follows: SAVISQKPSRDICQRGTSLTIQCQVDSQVTMMFWYRQQPGQSLTLIATANQGSEATYESGFVIDKFPISRPNLTFSTLTVSNMSPEDSSIYLCSVAGQGLNTEAFFGQGTRLTVV.

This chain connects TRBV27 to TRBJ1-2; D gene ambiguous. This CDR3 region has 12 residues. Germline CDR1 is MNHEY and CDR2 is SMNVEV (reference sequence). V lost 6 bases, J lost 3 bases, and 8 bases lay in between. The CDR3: CASRQDYYGYTF. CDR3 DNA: TGTGCCAGCAGGCAAGACTACTATGGCTACACCTTC.

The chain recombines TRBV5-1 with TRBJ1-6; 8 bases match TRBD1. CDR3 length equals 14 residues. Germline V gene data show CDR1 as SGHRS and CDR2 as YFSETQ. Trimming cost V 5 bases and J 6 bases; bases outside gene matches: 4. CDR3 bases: TGCGCCAGCAGGGAGACAGGGGTTAATTCACCCCTCCACTTT. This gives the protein CASRETGVNSPLHF.

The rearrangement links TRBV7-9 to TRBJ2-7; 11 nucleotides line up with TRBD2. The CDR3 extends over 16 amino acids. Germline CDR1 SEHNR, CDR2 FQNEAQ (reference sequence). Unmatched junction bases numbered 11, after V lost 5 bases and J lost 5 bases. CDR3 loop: CASSPPGSGGANEQYF. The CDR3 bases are TGTGCCAGCAGCCCCCCGGGTAGCGGGGGGGCAAACGAGCAGTACTTC.

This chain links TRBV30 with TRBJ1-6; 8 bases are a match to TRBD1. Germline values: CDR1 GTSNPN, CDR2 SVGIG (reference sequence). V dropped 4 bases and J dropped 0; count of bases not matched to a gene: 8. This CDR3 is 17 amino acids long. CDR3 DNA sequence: TGTGCCTGGACCATCGACAGGGGTGTCTCCTATAATTCACCCCTCCACTTT. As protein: CAWTIDRGVSYNSPLHF.

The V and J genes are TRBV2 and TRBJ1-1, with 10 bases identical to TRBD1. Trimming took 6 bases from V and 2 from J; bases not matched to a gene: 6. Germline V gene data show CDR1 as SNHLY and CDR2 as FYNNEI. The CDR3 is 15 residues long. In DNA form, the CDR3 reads TGTGCCAGCAGAGACAGGGGGCCCTTCAACACTGAAGCTTTCTTT. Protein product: CASRDRGPFNTEAFF.

The CDR3 bases are TGCGCCAGCAGCACCTCCGGGACTAGCGGGGGGCGCTCCTACGAGCAGTACTTC. Protein: CASSTSGTSGGRSYEQYF. The V gene is TRBV5-1, the J gene TRBJ2-7; 15 bases line up with TRBD2. Germline V gene sequence: CDR1 SGHRS, CDR2 YFSETQ. The CDR3 extends over 18 amino acids. The trim removed 4 bases at V and 0 bases at J, leaving 8 bases unmatched.

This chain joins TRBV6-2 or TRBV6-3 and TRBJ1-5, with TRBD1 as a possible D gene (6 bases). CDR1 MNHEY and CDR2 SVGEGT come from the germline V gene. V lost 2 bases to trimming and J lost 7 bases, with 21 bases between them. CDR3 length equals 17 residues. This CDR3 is CASSYPPVRGGRQPQHF. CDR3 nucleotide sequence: TGTGCCAGCAGTTACCCCCCAGTCCGGGGGGGCAGGCAGCCCCAGCATTTT.

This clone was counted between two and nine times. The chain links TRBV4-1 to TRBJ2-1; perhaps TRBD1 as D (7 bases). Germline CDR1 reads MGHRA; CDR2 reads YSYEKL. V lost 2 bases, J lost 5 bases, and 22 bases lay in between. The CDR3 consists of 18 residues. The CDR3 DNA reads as TGCGCCAGCAGCCAACTCCAAGTCCGACAGGGAGGCAACAATGAGCAGTTCTTC. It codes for CASSQLQVRQGGNNEQFF.

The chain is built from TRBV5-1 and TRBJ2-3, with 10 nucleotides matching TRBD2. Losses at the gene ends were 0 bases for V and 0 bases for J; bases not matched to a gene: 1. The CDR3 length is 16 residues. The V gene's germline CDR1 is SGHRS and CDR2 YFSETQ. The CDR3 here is CASSLVAGGSTDTQYF. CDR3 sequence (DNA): TGCGCCAGCAGCTTGGTAGCGGGGGGTAGCACAGATACGCAGTATTTT.

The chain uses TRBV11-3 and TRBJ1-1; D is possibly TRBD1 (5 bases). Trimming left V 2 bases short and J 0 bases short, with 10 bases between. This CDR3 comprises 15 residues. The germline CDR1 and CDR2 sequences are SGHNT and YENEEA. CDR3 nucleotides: TGTGCCAGCAGCTTACGGGGGAACATGAACACTGAAGCTTTCTTT. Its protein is CASSLRGNMNTEAFF. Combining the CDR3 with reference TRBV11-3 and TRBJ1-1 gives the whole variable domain EAGVVQSPRYKIIEKKQPVAFWCNPISGHNTLYWYLQNLGQGPELLIRYENEEAVDDSQLPKDRFSAERLKGVDSTLKIQPAELGDSAVYLCASSLRGNMNTEAFFGQGTRLTVV.

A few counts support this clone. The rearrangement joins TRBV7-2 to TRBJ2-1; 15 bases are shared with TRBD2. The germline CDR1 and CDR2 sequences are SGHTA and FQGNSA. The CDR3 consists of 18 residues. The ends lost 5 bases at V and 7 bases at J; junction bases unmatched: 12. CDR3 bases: TGTGCCAGCAGCAAGTGGGCCACCGGGACTAGCGGGGGGAATGAGCAGTTCTTC. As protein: CASSKWATGTSGGNEQFF.

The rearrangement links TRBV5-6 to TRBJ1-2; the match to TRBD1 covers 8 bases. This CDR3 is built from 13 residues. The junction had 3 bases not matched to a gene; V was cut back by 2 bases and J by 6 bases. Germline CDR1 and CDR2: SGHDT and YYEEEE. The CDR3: CASSFARGHGYTF. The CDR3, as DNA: TGTGCCAGCAGCTTTGCCAGGGGGCATGGCTACACCTTC.

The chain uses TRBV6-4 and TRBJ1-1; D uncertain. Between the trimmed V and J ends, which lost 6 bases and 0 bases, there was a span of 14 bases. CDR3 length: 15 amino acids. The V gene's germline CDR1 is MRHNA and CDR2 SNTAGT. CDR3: CASRREGVLNTEAFF. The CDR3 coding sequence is TGTGCCAGCAGGAGAGAAGGAGTACTGAACACTGAAGCTTTCTTT.

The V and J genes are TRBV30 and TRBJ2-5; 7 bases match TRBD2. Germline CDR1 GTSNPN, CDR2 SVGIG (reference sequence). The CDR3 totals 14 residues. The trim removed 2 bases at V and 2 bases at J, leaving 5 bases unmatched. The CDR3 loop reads CAWSTASGQETQYF. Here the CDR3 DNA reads TGTGCCTGGAGTACTGCTAGCGGACAAGAGACCCAGTACTTC.

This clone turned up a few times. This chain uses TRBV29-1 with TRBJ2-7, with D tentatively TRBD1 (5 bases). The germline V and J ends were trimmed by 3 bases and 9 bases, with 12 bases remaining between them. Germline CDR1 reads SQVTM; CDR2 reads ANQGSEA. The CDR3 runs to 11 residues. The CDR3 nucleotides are TGCAGCGTTGAGGGGTCAGGGTCGCAGTACTTC. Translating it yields CSVEGSGSQYF.

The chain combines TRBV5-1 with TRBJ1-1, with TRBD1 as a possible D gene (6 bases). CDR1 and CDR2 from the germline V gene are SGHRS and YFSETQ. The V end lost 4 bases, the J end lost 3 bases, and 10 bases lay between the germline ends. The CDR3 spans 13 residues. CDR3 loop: CASSLDRDTEAFF. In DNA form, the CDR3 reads TGCGCCAGCAGCCTGGACAGAGACACTGAAGCTTTCTTT. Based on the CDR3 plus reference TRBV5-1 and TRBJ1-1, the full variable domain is KAGVTQTPRYLIKTRGQQVTLSCSPISGHRSVSWYQQTPGQGLQFLFEYFSETQRNKGNFPGRFSGRQFSNSRSEMNVSTLELGDSALYLCASSLDRDTEAFFGQGTRLTVV.

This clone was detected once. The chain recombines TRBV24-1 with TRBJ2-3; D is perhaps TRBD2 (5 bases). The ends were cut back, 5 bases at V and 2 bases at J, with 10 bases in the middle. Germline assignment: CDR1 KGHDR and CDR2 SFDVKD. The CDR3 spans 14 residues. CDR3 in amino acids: CATSAGLNTDTQYF. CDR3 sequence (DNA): TGTGCCACCAGTGCGGGGTTAAACACAGATACGCAGTATTTT.

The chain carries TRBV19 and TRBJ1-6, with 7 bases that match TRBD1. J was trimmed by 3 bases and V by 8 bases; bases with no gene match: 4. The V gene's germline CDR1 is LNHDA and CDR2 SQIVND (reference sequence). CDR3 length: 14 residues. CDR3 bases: TGTGCCAGTCGGGGGACAGACTATAATTCACCCCTCCACTTT. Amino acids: CASRGTDYNSPLHF.

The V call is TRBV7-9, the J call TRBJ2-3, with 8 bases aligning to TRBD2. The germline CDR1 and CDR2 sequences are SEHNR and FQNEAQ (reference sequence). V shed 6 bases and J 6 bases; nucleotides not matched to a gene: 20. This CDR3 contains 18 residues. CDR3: CASRHQEGTRGLRDTQYF. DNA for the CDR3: TGTGCCAGCAGACATCAAGAGGGGACTAGGGGATTAAGGGATACGCAGTATTTT.

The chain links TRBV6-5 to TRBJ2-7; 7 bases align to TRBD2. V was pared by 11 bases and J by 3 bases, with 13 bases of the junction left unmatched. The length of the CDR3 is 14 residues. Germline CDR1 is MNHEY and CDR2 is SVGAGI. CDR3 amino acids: CASWGGERSYEQYF. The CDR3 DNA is TGTGCCTCCTGGGGGGGGGAACGGAGCTACGAGCAGTACTTC.

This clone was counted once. The CDR3 sequence is CASSVGGRGYEQYF. CDR3 bases: TGTGCCAGTAGTGTCGGCGGTCGGGGCTACGAGCAGTACTTC. The rearrangement joins TRBV19 to TRBJ2-7; a weak D match, TRBD2 (5 bases). CDR1 and CDR2 from the germline V gene are LNHDA and SQIVND (reference sequence). This CDR3 contains 14 residues. V lost 5 bases to trimming and J lost 3 bases, with 14 bases between them. The entire variable domain, with the rest obtained from reference TRBV19 and TRBJ2-7, is as follows: DGGITQSPKYLFRKEGQNVTLSCEQNLNHDAMYWYRQDPGQGLRLIYYSQIVNDFQKGDIAEGYSVSREKKESFPLTVTSAQKNPTAFYLCASSVGGRGYEQYFGPGTRLTVT.

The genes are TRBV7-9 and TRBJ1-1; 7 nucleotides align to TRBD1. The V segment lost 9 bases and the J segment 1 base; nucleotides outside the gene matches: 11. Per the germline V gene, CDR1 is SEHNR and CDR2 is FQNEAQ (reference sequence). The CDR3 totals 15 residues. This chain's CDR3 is CASTTLGGPNTEAFF. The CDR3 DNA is TGTGCCAGTACAACCCTAGGGGGCCCGAACACTGAAGCTTTCTTT.

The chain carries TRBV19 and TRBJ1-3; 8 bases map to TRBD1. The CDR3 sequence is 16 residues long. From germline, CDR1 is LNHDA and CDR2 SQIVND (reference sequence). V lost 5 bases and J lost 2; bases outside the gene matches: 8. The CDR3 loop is CASSPGQGIAGNTIYF. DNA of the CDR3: TGTGCCAGTAGTCCCGGACAGGGTATCGCTGGAAACACCATATATTTT. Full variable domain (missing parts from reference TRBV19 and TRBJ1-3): DGGITQSPKYLFRKEGQNVTLSCEQNLNHDAMYWYRQDPGQGLRLIYYSQIVNDFQKGDIAEGYSVSREKKESFPLTVTSAQKNPTAFYLCASSPGQGIAGNTIYFGEGSWLTVV.

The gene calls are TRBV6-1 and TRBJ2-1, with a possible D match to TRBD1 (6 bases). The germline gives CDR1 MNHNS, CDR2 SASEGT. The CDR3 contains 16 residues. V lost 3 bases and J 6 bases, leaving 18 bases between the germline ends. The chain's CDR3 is CASSDRDTPLGNEQFF. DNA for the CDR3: TGTGCCAGCAGTGATCGGGACACTCCTTTGGGCAATGAGCAGTTCTTC.

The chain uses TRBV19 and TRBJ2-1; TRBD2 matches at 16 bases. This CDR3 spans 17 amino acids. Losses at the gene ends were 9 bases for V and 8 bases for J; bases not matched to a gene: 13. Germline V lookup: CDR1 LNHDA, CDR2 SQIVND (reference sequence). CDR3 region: CARTGTSGGGESDEQFF. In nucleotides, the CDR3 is TGTGCCAGGACCGGGACTAGCGGGGGGGGAGAAAGTGATGAGCAGTTCTTC.